Listed below are T cell receptor beta chains from one sample, sequenced in a study of shared clonotypes between healthy human individuals. The assay was immunoSEQ multiplex PCR, and TCRdb's table has in-frame clones only and misses some. Among 1.6 million or so clones listed, 98% to 99% were seen once. The sequencing input was naive CD4+ T cells sorted from blood. The receptors originated from a man younger than 45 in good health. The CDR3 runs from the conserved cysteine through the conserved F or W. Fields, in order: D gene, clone size, J gene, V gene, CDR3 DNA, CDR3 protein. D genes are given only for firm matches. Only part of the rows carry a size: once, few, many, or a class if the clone is expanded.

TRBD1,-,TRBJ1-3,TRBV6-6,TGTGCCAGCACACAGGGGGCGCCAGGAAACACCATATATTTT,CASTQGAPGNTIYF
TRBD1,-,TRBJ1-5,TRBV6-4,TGTGCCAGCAGCGACAGGGTGGGCAATCAGCCCCAGCATTTT,CASSDRVGNQPQHF
TRBD1,-,TRBJ2-2,TRBV15,TGTGCCACCAGCAGAGATTACAGGGGGACCACCGGGGAGCTGTTTTTT,CATSRDYRGTTGELFF
TRBD2,-,TRBJ2-1,TRBV4-1,TGCGCCAGCAGCCAAGTGGGAGTTGGCGAGCGGGAGTGGAATGAGCAGTTCTTC,CASSQVGVGEREWNEQFF
TRBD2,-,TRBJ2-1,TRBV5-4,TGTGCCAGCAGCCTCCGGGGACTACATCCCAATGAGCAGTTCTTC,CASSLRGLHPNEQFF
-,-,TRBJ2-7,TRBV18,TGTGCCAGCTCACCGAAGGGGCCTCGAGAGGTGCGAGAGCAGTACTTC,CASSPKGPREVREQYF
-,-,TRBJ2-5,TRBV6-6,TGTGCCAGCACAAAATCGAAGATCGAGACCCAGTACTTC,CASTKSKIETQYF
TRBD2,-,TRBJ2-1,TRBV11-2,TGTGCCAGCAGCTTAGCCTCGCGGGAGGTTACTGAGCAGTTCTTC,CASSLASREVTEQFF
TRBD1,once,TRBJ1-4,TRBV18,TGTGCCAGCTCACTAGACCCGGGACAGAATGAAAAACTGTTTTTT,CASSLDPGQNEKLFF
TRBD2,-,TRBJ2-1,TRBV9,TGTGCCAGCAGCTCCAGCTCTAGCGGCCAGAATGAGCAGTTCTTC,CASSSSSSGQNEQFF
-,-,TRBJ1-2,TRBV7-2,TGTGCCAGCAGCCCCGGACAGTGGTTGGGCTACACCTTC,CASSPGQWLGYTF
-,-,TRBJ2-1,TRBV4-3,TGCGCCAGCAGCCTAAGAGGCCAAGCTCTTAACAATGAGCAGTTCTTC,CASSLRGQALNNEQFF
-,-,TRBJ2-2,TRBV25-1,TGTGCCAGCAGTGAAAAGGTGAACACCGGGGAGCTGTTTTTT,CASSEKVNTGELFF
-,-,TRBJ2-2,TRBV9,TGTGCCAGCAGCGTAGACGCGAGCCCGAGTGGTTCCGGGGAGCTGTTTTTT,CASSVDASPSGSGELFF
-,-,TRBJ2-1,TRBV11-2,TGTGCCAGCAGCTTAAGGCTAGCAGACTACAATGAGCAGTTCTTC,CASSLRLADYNEQFF
TRBD2,-,TRBJ2-1,TRBV5-1,TGCGCCAGCAGCTTTCTAGCGGGAGTAGAGAATGAGCAGTTCTTC,CASSFLAGVENEQFF
-,-,TRBJ2-7,TRBV10-2,TGCGCCAGCAGCAGGGATGTCGAGCAGTACTTC,CASSRDVEQYF
TRBD1,-,TRBJ2-5,TRBV14,TGTGCCAGCAGCCAACCAGGGACAGGGGTTCAAGAGACCCAGTACTTC,CASSQPGTGVQETQYF
TRBD2,-,TRBJ2-5,TRBV5-1,TGCGCCAGCAAACTCACTAGCGCAAGCGAACAAGAGACCCAGTACTTC,CASKLTSASEQETQYF
-,-,TRBJ2-3,TRBV5-1,TGCGCCAGCAAGCCACAGGGGAGGAGCACAGATACGCAGTATTTT,CASKPQGRSTDTQYF
TRBD1,-,TRBJ2-7,TRBV9,TGTGCCAGCAGCGTAGGGACTGGGACAGGACTTGCAGAGCAGTACTTC,CASSVGTGTGLAEQYF
-,-,TRBJ2-5,TRBV5-1,TGCGCCAGCAGCCCTGGGGCTGGTTTACAAGAGACCCAGTACTTC,CASSPGAGLQETQYF
-,-,TRBJ2-5,TRBV12-5,TGTGCTAGTGGTTTGTGGGCATCGAGGACGCCGGATCAAGAGACCCAGTACTTC,CASGLWASRTPDQETQYF
-,-,TRBJ2-1,TRBV11-2,TGTGCCAGCAGCTTCCGGGACACCTACAATGAGCAGTTCTTC,CASSFRDTYNEQFF
TRBD1,-,TRBJ2-5,TRBV5-1,TGCGCCAGCAGCTTCTGGACAGGGGAGCAAGAGACCCAGTACTTC,CASSFWTGEQETQYF
-,-,TRBJ1-2,TRBV7-2,TGTGCCAGCAGCTTCCGCCGGGGGCCGGAGAACTACTATGGCTACACCTTC,CASSFRRGPENYYGYTF
-,-,TRBJ2-2,TRBV2,TGTGCCAGCAGTGCAGCACCGAACACCGGGGAGCTGTTTTTT,CASSAAPNTGELFF
-,-,TRBJ2-3,TRBV5-1,TGCGCCAGCAGCTCTTCTTACATCCCAGATACGCAGTATTTT,CASSSSYIPDTQYF
-,once,TRBJ1-3,TRBV5-5,TGTGCCAGCAGCTTGCCAGGGGGAAACACCATATATTTT,CASSLPGGNTIYF
-,-,TRBJ2-7,TRBV2,TGTGCCAGCAATTTAGACAGGCGGGAGCAGTACTTC,CASNLDRREQYF
TRBD2,-,TRBJ2-1,TRBV15,TGTGCCACCAGCAGAAACCTAGCGGGAGTTCAGCAGTTCTTC,CATSRNLAGVQQFF
-,-,TRBJ1-2,TRBV5-4,TGTGCCAGCAGCTTCCCGCTAATTACCGGCTACACCTTC,CASSFPLITGYTF
-,-,TRBJ1-3,TRBV9,TGTGCCAGCAGCGTAGGAAGCTTGGCAGGAACCTCTGGAAACACCATATATTTT,CASSVGSLAGTSGNTIYF
-,-,TRBJ2-2,TRBV7-9,TGTGCCAGCAGCTTACGGGCAGACACCGGGGAGCTGTTTTTT,CASSLRADTGELFF
-,-,TRBJ2-5,TRBV6-5,TGTGCCAGCAGTTATCGGTTGCAAGAGACCCAGTACTTC,CASSYRLQETQYF
-,-,TRBJ1-1,TRBV7-2,TGTGCCAGCAGCCCCCAAAGAGGCGACACTGAAGCTTTCTTT,CASSPQRGDTEAFF
-,-,TRBJ2-5,TRBV11-2,TGTGCCAGCAGCTTAGGAGGGAGACAAGAGACCCAGTACTTC,CASSLGGRQETQYF
-,-,TRBJ1-2,TRBV28,TGTGCCAGCAGTTTATCGGGGGTCTATGGCTACACCTTC,CASSLSGVYGYTF
TRBD1,-,TRBJ1-3,TRBV5-4,TGTGCCAGCAGCAGCAGGGGGTCAAACACCATATATTTT,CASSSRGSNTIYF
-,-,TRBJ2-5,TRBV28,TGTGCCAGCAGTCCTTACAGAGAGCCATGGGACTTC,CASSPYREPWDF
TRBD1,-,TRBJ2-1,TRBV7-2,TGTGCCAGCAGCTTAGGAGGGACAGTCCCCGACAATGAGCAGTTCTTC,CASSLGGTVPDNEQFF
TRBD1,-,TRBJ2-7,TRBV19,TGTGCCAGTAGTAGGTCCGGGGACAGCTCCTACGAGCAGTACTTC,CASSRSGDSSYEQYF
TRBD2,-,TRBJ2-1,TRBV10-3,TGTGCCATCAATACTCTAGCGGGAGTAGCCAATGAGCAGTTCTTC,CAINTLAGVANEQFF
TRBD1,-,TRBJ2-5,TRBV27,TGTGCCAGCAGCCAAGGGACAGGGACGCCAGAGACCCAGTACTTC,CASSQGTGTPETQYF
TRBD1,-,TRBJ1-3,TRBV29-1,TGCAGCGTCCCGGGACAGGTAAACTCTGGAAACACCATATATTTT,CSVPGQVNSGNTIYF
TRBD2,-,TRBJ2-3,TRBV19,TGTGCCAGTAGTACCCGTAGCGGGAGCGATACGCAGTATTTT,CASSTRSGSDTQYF
-,-,TRBJ2-7,TRBV28,TGTGCCAGCAGTTTCGGGAGCTCCTACGAGCAGTACTTC,CASSFGSSYEQYF
-,-,TRBJ1-4,TRBV5-1,TGCGCCAGCTCTGCAGGATCAACTAATGAAAAACTGTTTTTT,CASSAGSTNEKLFF
-,-,TRBJ1-1,TRBV23-1,TGCGCCAGCGCGCTGATTATGGTGGAGAACACTGAAGCTTTCTTT,CASALIMVENTEAFF
-,-,TRBJ2-5,TRBV5-1,TGCGCCAGCAGCTTGGGTCAGGGGGGTGAGACCCAGTACTTC,CASSLGQGGETQYF
-,-,TRBJ2-3,TRBV7-3,TGTGCCAGCAGCAAGCAAAGTACGAGTGGCACAGATACGCAGTATTTT,CASSKQSTSGTDTQYF